Listed here is a single T cell receptor beta chain. The data originate from a study of blood T cell repertoires in COVID-19. Study background: COVID-19 samples, acute and convalescent, were from the United States, Italy and Spain.

Produced via immunoSEQ multiplex PCR; TCRdb's table is partial and in-frame only. Among about 150,000 clones listed, roughly 88% were seen once. V lost 0 bases and J lost 4; bases outside the gene matches: 10. This CDR3 is 18 amino acids long. From germline, CDR1 is LGHNA and CDR2 YSLEER. The gene calls are TRBV4-3 and TRBJ1-2, with 11 bases identical to TRBD1. The sequenced sample was peripheral blood. The clonotype originates from a woman aged 50 to 65 with acute or convalescent COVID-19. CDR3 DNA: TGCGCCAGCAGCCAAGAAATGGGTGGACAGGGGGCCGCCTATGGCTACACCTTC. This translates into CASSQEMGGQGAAYGYTF.